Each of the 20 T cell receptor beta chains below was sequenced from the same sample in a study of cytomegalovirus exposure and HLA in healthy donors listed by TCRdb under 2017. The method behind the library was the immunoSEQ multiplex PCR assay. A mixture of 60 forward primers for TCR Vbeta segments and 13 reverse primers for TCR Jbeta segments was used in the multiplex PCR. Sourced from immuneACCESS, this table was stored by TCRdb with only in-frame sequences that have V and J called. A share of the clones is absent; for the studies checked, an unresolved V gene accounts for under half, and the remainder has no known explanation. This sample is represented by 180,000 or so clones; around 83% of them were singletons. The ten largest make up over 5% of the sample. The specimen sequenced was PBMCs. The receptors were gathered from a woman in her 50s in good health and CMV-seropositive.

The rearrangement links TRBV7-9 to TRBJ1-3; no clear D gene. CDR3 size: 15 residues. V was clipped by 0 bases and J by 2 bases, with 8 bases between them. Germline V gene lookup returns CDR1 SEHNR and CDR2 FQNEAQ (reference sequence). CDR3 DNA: TGTGCCAGCAGCTTAGCTAACAATCCTGGAAACACCATATATTTT. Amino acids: CASSLANNPGNTIYF.

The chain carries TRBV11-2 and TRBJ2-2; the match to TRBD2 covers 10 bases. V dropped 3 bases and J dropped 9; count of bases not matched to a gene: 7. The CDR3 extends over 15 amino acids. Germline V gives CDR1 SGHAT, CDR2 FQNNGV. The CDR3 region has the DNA TGTGCCAGCAGCTTGGGACTAGCGTCCAGTTGGGAGCTGTTTTTT. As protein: CASSLGLASSWELFF.

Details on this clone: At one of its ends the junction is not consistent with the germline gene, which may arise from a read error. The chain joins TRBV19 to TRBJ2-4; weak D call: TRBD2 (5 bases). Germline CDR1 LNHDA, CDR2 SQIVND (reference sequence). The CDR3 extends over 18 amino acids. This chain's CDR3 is CASTPRGLTPGVLNSQYF. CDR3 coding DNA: TGTGCCAGTACCCCCCGAGGCCTCACACCCGGGGTTTTGAACAGTCAGTACTTC.

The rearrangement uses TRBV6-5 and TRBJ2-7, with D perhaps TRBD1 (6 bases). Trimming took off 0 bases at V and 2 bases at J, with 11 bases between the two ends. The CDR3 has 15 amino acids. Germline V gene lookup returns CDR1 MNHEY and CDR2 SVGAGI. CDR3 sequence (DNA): TGTGCCAGCAGTTACTCGAGGGACACAACCTACGAGCAGTACTTC. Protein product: CASSYSRDTTYEQYF.

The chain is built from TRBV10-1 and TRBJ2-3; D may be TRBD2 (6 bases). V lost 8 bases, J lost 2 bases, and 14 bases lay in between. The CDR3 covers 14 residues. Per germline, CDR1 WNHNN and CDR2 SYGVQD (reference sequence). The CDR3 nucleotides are TGCGCCAGCTCGGGAGCCCACAACACAGATACGCAGTATTTT. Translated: CASSGAHNTDTQYF.

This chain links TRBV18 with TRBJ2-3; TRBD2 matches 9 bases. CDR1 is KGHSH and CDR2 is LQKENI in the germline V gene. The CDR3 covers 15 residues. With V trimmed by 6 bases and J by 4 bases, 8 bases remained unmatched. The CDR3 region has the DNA TGTGCCAGCTCCCCTCCTAGCGGGATGGCAGATACGCAGTATTTT. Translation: CASSPPSGMADTQYF.

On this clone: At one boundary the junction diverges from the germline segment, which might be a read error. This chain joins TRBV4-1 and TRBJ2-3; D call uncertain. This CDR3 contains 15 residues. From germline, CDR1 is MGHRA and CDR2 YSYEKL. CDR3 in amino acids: CVSSHGHSLTDTQYF. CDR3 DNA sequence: TGCGTCAGCAGCCACGGCCACAGCCTCACAGACACGCAGTATTTT.

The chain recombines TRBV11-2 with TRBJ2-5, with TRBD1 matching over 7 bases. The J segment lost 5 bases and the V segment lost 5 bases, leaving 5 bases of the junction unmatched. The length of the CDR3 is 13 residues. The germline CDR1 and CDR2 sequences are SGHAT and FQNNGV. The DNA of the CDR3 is TGTGCCAGCAGCCGAGGGGGCTACGAGACCCAGTACTTC. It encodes CASSRGGYETQYF.

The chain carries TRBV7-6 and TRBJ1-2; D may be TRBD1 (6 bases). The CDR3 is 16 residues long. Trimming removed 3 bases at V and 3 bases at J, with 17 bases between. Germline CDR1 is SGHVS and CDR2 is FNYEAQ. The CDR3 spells CASSFGTGIEHYGYTF. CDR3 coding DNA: TGTGCCAGCAGCTTCGGTACAGGGATAGAGCACTATGGCTACACCTTC.

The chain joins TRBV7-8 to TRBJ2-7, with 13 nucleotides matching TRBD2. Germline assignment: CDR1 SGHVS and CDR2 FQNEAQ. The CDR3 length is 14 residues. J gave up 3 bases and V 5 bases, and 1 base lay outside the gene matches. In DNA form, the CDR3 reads TGTGCCAGCAGCCGGACTAGCGGGAGCTACGAGCAGTACTTC. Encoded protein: CASSRTSGSYEQYF. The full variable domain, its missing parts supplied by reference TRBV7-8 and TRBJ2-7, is GAGVSQSPRYKVAKRGQDVALRCDPISGHVSLFWYQQALGQGPEFLTYFQNEAQLDKSGLPSDRFFAERPEGSVSTLKIQRTQQEDSAVYLCASSRTSGSYEQYFGPGTRLTVT.

The CDR3 sequence: CASSFQGYEQYF. CDR3 nucleotides: TGCGCCAGCAGCTTCCAGGGTTACGAGCAGTACTTC. The rearrangement uses TRBV5-1 and TRBJ2-5; TRBD1 is a possible D gene (5 bases). The end of the DNA fits TRBJ2-7 better, so the J call may be wrong. This CDR3 region has 12 residues. The V gene's germline CDR1 is SGHRS and CDR2 YFSETQ.

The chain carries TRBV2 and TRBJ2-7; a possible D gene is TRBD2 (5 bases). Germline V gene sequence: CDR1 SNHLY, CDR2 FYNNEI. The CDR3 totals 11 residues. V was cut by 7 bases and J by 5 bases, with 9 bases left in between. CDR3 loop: CASKYGDEQYF. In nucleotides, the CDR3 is TGTGCCAGCAAGTACGGGGACGAGCAGTACTTC.

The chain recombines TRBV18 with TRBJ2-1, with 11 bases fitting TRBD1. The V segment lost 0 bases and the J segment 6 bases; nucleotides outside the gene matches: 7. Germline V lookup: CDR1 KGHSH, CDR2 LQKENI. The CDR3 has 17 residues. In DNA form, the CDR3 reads TGTGCCAGCTCACCACCTGCCGGGACAGGGGGTTTCAATGAGCAGTTCTTC. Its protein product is CASSPPAGTGGFNEQFF.

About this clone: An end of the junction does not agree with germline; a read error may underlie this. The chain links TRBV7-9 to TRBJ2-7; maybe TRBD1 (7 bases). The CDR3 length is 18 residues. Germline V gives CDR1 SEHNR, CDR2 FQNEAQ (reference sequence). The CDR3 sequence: CSSSPWRGRGQGIYEQYF. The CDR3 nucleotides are TGTTCCAGCAGCCCGTGGAGGGGGCGGGGCCAAGGGATCTACGAGCAGTACTTC.

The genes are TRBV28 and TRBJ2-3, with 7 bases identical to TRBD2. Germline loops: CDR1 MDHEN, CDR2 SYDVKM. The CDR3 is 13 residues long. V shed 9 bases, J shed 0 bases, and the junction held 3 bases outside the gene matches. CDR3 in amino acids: CASEAGSTDTQYF. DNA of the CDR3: TGTGCCAGTGAAGCGGGGAGCACAGATACGCAGTATTTT.

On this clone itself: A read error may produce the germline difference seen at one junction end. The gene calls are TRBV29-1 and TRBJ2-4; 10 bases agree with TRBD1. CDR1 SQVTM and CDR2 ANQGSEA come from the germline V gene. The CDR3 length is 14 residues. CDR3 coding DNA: TGCAGCGTTGGGGACAGGGGAAGCAAAAACAGTCAGTACTTC. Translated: CSVGDRGSKNSQYF. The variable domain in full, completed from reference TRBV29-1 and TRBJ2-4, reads SAVISQKPSRDICQRGTSLTIQCQVDSQVTMMFWYRQQPGQSLTLIATANQGSEATYESGFVIDKFPISRPNLTFSTLTVSNMSPEDSSIYLCSVGDRGSKNSQYFGAGTRLSVL.

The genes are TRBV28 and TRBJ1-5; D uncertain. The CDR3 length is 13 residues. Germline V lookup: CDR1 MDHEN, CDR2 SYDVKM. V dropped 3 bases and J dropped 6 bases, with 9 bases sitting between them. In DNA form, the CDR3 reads TGTGCCAGCAGTTTCCAGTTTGGTCAGCCCCAGCATTTT. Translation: CASSFQFGQPQHF. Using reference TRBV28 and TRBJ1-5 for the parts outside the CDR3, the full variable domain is DVKVTQSSRYLVKRTGEKVFLECVQDMDHENMFWYRQDPGLGLRLIYFSYDVKMKEKGDIPEGYSVSREKKERFSLILESASTNQTSMYLCASSFQFGQPQHFGDGTRLSIL.

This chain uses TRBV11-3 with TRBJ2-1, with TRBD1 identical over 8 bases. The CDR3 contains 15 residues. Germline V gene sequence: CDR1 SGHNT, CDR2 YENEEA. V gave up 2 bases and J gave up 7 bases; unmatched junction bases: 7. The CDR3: CASSLRSGGWNEQFF. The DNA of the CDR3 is TGTGCCAGCAGCTTACGCTCAGGGGGCTGGAATGAGCAGTTCTTC.

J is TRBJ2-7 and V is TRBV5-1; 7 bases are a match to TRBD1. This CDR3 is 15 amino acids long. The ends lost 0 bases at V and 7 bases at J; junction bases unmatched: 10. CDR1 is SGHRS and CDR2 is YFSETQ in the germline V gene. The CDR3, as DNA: TGCGCCAGCAGCTTGGCCGGGACAGAGTTACAGGAGCAGTACTTC. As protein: CASSLAGTELQEQYF.

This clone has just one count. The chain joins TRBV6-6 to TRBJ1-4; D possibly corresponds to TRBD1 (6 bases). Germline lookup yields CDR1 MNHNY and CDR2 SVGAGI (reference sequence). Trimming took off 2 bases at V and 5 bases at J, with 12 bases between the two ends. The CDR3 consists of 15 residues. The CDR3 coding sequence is TGTGCCAGCAGTTACAGGGGGGGTCCCAATGAAAAACTGTTTTTT. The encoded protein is CASSYRGGPNEKLFF.